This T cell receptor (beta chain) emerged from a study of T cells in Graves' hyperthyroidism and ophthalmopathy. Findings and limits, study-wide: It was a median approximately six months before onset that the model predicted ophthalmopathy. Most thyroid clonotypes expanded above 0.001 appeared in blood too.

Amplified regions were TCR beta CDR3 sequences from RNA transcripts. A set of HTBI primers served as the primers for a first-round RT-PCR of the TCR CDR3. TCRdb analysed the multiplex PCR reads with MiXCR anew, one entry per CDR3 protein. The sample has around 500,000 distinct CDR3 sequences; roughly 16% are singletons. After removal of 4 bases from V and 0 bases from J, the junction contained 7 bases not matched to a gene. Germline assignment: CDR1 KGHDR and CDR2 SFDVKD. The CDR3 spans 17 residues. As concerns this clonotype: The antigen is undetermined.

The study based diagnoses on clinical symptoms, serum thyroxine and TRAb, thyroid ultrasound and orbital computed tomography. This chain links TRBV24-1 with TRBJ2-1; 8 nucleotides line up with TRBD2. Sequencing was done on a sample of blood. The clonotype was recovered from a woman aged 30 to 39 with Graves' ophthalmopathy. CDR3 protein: CATSDGLAGSSYNEQFF. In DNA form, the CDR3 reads TGTGCCACCAGTGACGGACTAGCTGGAAGCTCCTACAATGAGCAGTTCTTC.